These 28 T cell receptor beta chains were sequenced from one sample in a study of blood T cells in healthy people across ages. The second PCR ran roughly 7 to 12 cycles with a sample-barcoded 5' primer and J-beta primers. From the 5' RACE reads, TCRdb called clonotypes with MiXCR, one entry per CDR3 protein. The data contain about 1.6 million distinct CDR3 sequences, almost 35% of them singletons. The sequenced sample was blood. These receptors originate from a woman aged 30 to 39 in good health.

Notes on this clonotype: This may come from a read error, since a much larger clone is one base off. This chain joins TRBV4-1 and TRBJ2-3; no clear D gene. Germline V gene lookup returns CDR1 MGHRA and CDR2 YSYEKL. CDR3 length equals 14 residues. The CDR3 loop is CAGSLQPSTDTQYF. In DNA, the CDR3 is TGCGCCGGCAGCTTGCAGCCTAGCACAGATACGCAGTATTTT.

The V gene is TRBV20-1, the J gene TRBJ2-7; D might be TRBD2 (5 bases). Per germline, CDR1 DFQATT and CDR2 SNEGSKA (reference sequence). The germline V and J ends were trimmed by 1 base and 3 bases, with 10 bases remaining between them. The CDR3 spans 13 residues. The CDR3 nucleotides are TGCAGTGCTAGAGTTAGCGCACACTACGAGCAGTACTTC. It codes for CSARVSAHYEQYF.

The J gene is TRBJ1-5, the V gene TRBV30, with TRBD1 identical over 10 bases. The V segment lost 2 bases and the J segment 7 bases; nucleotides outside the gene matches: 5. The germline gives CDR1 GTSNPN, CDR2 SVGIG (reference sequence). This CDR3 comprises 14 residues. In DNA form, the CDR3 reads TGTGCCTGGAGTACGGGACAGGGGAAACAGCCCCAGCATTTT. Translation: CAWSTGQGKQPQHF.

This chain uses TRBV11-3 with TRBJ2-3; 11 bases map to TRBD2. J lost 6 bases, V lost 5 bases, and 10 bases had no gene match. The germline V gene has CDR1 SGHNT and CDR2 YENEEA. The CDR3 contains 16 residues. This CDR3 reads CASSHASGGYADTQYF. The CDR3 bases are TGTGCCAGCAGCCACGCTAGCGGGGGGTACGCTGATACGCAGTATTTT. The variable domain in full, with the rest retrieved from reference TRBV11-3 and TRBJ2-3, is EAGVVQSPRYKIIEKKQPVAFWCNPISGHNTLYWYLQNLGQGPELLIRYENEEAVDDSQLPKDRFSAERLKGVDSTLKIQPAELGDSAVYLCASSHASGGYADTQYFGPGTRLTVL.

This clonotype occurred once. This may be a read error, as it is one base from a much larger clone. The chain is built from TRBV29-1 and TRBJ2-1; either TRBD1 or TRBD2 may supply D (5 bases each). The CDR3 is 12 residues long. Germline values: CDR1 SQVTM, CDR2 ANQGSEA. The ends were cut back, 7 bases at V and 3 bases at J, with 10 bases in the middle. As DNA, the CDR3 is TGCAGCGCCGGGACCGACTACAATGAGCAGTTCTTC. This sequence encodes CSAGTDYNEQFF.

A remark on this clonotype: A much more abundant neighbour one base away suggests this may be a read error. The rearrangement links TRBV28 to TRBJ2-3; D perhaps matches TRBD1 (5 bases). The germline CDR1 and CDR2 sequences are MDHEN and SYDVKM. This CDR3 has 16 amino acids. The V end lost 3 bases, the J end lost 4 bases, and 17 bases lay between the germline ends. CDR3 in amino acids: CASSFDTGAHADTQYF. CDR3 in DNA: TGTGCCAGCAGTTTCGATACAGGTGCTCACGCAGATACGCAGTATTTT.

This clonotype was seen a handful of times. The chain couples TRBV20-1 to TRBJ2-7; 12 bases agree with TRBD2. The J segment lost 3 bases and the V segment lost 5 bases, leaving 2 bases of the junction unmatched. This CDR3 region has 13 residues. CDR1 and CDR2 (germline): DFQATT, SNEGSKA (reference sequence). The CDR3 is CSAASGRVYEQYF. CDR3 nucleotides: TGCAGTGCTGCTAGCGGGAGGGTCTACGAGCAGTACTTC.

V and J are TRBV9 and TRBJ2-1; weak D call: TRBD1 (5 bases). The V gene's germline CDR1 is SGDLS and CDR2 YYNGEE. V was trimmed by 3 bases and J by 3 bases, leaving 10 bases between them. The CDR3 sequence is 14 residues long. Here the CDR3 DNA reads TGTGCCAGCAGCGAGGGGCTGAGCTACAATGAGCAGTTCTTC. It translates to CASSEGLSYNEQFF. Complete variable domain (other parts from reference TRBV9 and TRBJ2-1): DSGVTQTPKHLITATGQRVTLRCSPRSGDLSVYWYQQSLDQGLQFLIQYYNGEERAKGNILERFSAQQFPDLHSELNLSSLELGDSALYFCASSEGLSYNEQFFGPGTRLTVL.

The chain uses TRBV7-9 and TRBJ2-1; 7 bases map to TRBD2. The CDR3 runs 15 residues. Per germline, CDR1 SEHNR and CDR2 FQNEAQ (reference sequence). With 3 bases clipped from V and 4 bases from J, the junction kept 6 bases outside the gene matches. The CDR3 loop reads CASSLLAEGYNEQFF. The CDR3 bases are TGTGCCAGCAGCTTGCTAGCGGAGGGTTACAATGAGCAGTTCTTC.

The chain is built from TRBV21-1 and TRBJ2-7; the table gives TRBD1 as D, unverified against the DNA. TRBV21-1 is a listed pseudogene. The CDR3 runs to 15 residues. CDR3 nucleotides: TGTGCCAGCAGCAAAGTAGGTGGACACGTCTACGAGCAGTACTTC. Its protein product is CASSKVGGHVYEQYF.

This clonotype was seen only a few times. This chain connects TRBV20-1 to TRBJ2-5; 8 bases are a match to TRBD2. Looked up from germline, CDR1 is DFQATT and CDR2 is SNEGSKA (reference sequence). J lost 2 bases, V lost 5 bases, and 4 bases had no gene match. The CDR3 extends over 13 amino acids. The CDR3 here is CSAVAGRQETQYF. The CDR3 nucleotides are TGCAGTGCTGTAGCGGGGCGACAAGAGACCCAGTACTTC.

Only a few counts were recorded for this clonotype. This chain uses TRBV5-1 with TRBJ1-1, with 7 bases lining up with TRBD1. After removal of 4 bases from V and 2 bases from J, the junction contained 11 bases not matched to a gene. The CDR3 is 16 residues long. Germline V gene sequence: CDR1 SGHRS, CDR2 YFSETQ. The CDR3 nucleotides are TGCGCCAGCAGCCCGCGACAGGGAGGGGTTAACACTGAAGCTTTCTTT. This translates into CASSPRQGGVNTEAFF.

This clonotype was counted a few times. This chain links TRBV4-1 with TRBJ1-4; perhaps TRBD1 as D (6 bases). V was clipped by 2 bases and J by 8 bases, with 12 bases between them. CDR3 length: 14 amino acids. CDR1 MGHRA and CDR2 YSYEKL come from the germline V gene. CDR3 sequence reads: CASSQLQGREKLFF. CDR3 DNA sequence: TGCGCCAGCAGCCAATTGCAGGGGAGGGAAAAACTGTTTTTT.

This clonotype appeared many times. The genes are TRBV7-9 and TRBJ2-5; 7 bases are shared with TRBD2. Trimming took 3 bases from V and 5 from J; bases not matched to a gene: 9. The CDR3 length is 15 residues. CDR1 and CDR2 (germline): SEHNR, FQNEAQ (reference sequence). The chain's CDR3 is CASSFGKGGEETQYF. As DNA, the CDR3 is TGTGCCAGCAGCTTTGGCAAGGGAGGGGAGGAGACCCAGTACTTC.

This chain uses TRBV9 with TRBJ2-5; 10 bases match TRBD1. The ends lost 1 base at V and 5 bases at J; junction bases unmatched: 5. The CDR3 has 15 amino acids. Germline CDR1 reads SGDLS; CDR2 reads YYNGEE. The CDR3 coding sequence is TGTGCCAGCAGCGTAAGCCCGGGACAGGGGGAGACCCAGTACTTC. It specifies CASSVSPGQGETQYF.

The J gene is TRBJ2-1, the V gene TRBV27; D might be TRBD2 (7 bases). Looked up from germline, CDR1 is MNHEY and CDR2 is SMNVEV (reference sequence). The CDR3 runs to 15 residues. V was cut by 5 bases and J by 5 bases, with 16 bases left in between. As DNA, the CDR3 is TGTGCCAGCAGTCCGCCGGGGGGCTTGGACAATGAGCAGTTCTTC. This gives the protein CASSPPGGLDNEQFF.

This clonotype has more than one count but fewer than ten. The J gene is TRBJ2-5, the V gene TRBV15, with 9 bases matching TRBD1. This CDR3 comprises 17 residues. With 3 bases clipped from V and 4 bases from J, the junction kept 12 bases outside the gene matches. Germline lookup yields CDR1 LNHNV and CDR2 YYDKDF (reference sequence). This CDR3 reads CATSSPGGQGGRETQYF. The CDR3 region has the DNA TGTGCCACCAGCAGCCCGGGGGGACAGGGAGGAAGAGAGACCCAGTACTTC.

This clonotype was observed a handful of times. The chain carries TRBV28 and TRBJ2-7, with D possibly being TRBD2 (6 bases). Germline V CDR1 and CDR2: MDHEN, SYDVKM. V dropped 6 bases and J dropped 4 bases, with 16 bases sitting between them. This CDR3 is built from 14 residues. The CDR3 region is CASRDRGGGYEQYF. CDR3 sequence (DNA): TGTGCCAGCAGGGATAGGGGAGGCGGGTACGAGCAGTACTTC.

V is TRBV19 and J is TRBJ2-1, with 16 positions matching TRBD2. The CDR3 sequence is 17 residues long. Germline-derived CDR1 and CDR2 are LNHDA and SQIVND (reference sequence). The junction had 12 bases not matched to a gene; V was cut back by 9 bases and J by 7 bases. The CDR3 DNA follows: TGTGCCAGCAGGGGACTAGCGGGAGGGAGGCGAGGAAATGAGCAGTTCTTC. It specifies CASRGLAGGRRGNEQFF. The whole variable domain, remainder taken from reference TRBV19 and TRBJ2-1, is DGGITQSPKYLFRKEGQNVTLSCEQNLNHDAMYWYRQDPGQGLRLIYYSQIVNDFQKGDIAEGYSVSREKKESFPLTVTSAQKNPTAFYLCASRGLAGGRRGNEQFFGPGTRLTVL.

This clonotype was observed many times. The chain carries TRBV5-1 and TRBJ2-7; tentatively, D is TRBD1 (5 bases). The CDR3 totals 14 residues. CDR1 is SGHRS, CDR2 YFSETQ, per germline. The V end was cut by 4 bases, the J end by 2 bases, with 13 bases between. Here the CDR3 DNA reads TGCGCCAGCAGCCCGCAGGGCCAAACCTACGAGCAGTACTTC. Amino acids: CASSPQGQTYEQYF.

A word on this clonotype: A much larger clone differs by one base, so this may be a read error. V is TRBV7-9 and J is TRBJ2-5, with D unclear. The J call may be incorrect, as the DNA end agrees better with TRBJ2-7. The CDR3 runs to 12 residues. The germline CDR1 and CDR2 sequences are SEHNR and FQNEAQ (reference sequence). CDR3 coding DNA: TGTTCCAGCAGCTTTCCAAGCTACGAGCAGTACTTC. Its protein product is CSSSFPSYEQYF.

This clonotype was counted a few times. The chain combines TRBV29-1 with TRBJ1-2; the D gene is possibly TRBD1 (5 bases). V lost 4 bases to trimming and J lost 6 bases, with 6 bases between them. This CDR3 has 10 amino acids. Germline V CDR1 and CDR2: SQVTM, ANQGSEA. CDR3 in amino acids: CSVAQDGYTF. As DNA, the CDR3 is TGCAGCGTTGCACAGGATGGCTACACCTTC.

A remark on this clonotype: A much larger clone differs from this one at a single base, so this may be a read error. The chain carries TRBV29-1 and TRBJ1-2, with D uncertain. CDR3 size: 15 residues. Germline-derived CDR1 and CDR2 are SQVTM and ANQGSEA. The CDR3 DNA is TGCAGCGTTGAAGACGAGGGTAAGCCTGTCTATGGCTACATCTTC. This sequence encodes CSVEDEGKPVYGYIF.

This clonotype was observed a few times. The chain has TRBV6-1 and TRBJ2-3; 8 nucleotides match TRBD1. V trimming: 6 bases; J trimming: 4 bases; junction bases outside the gene matches: 9. Germline CDR1 is MNHNS and CDR2 is SASEGT. The CDR3 is 15 amino acids. This chain's CDR3 is CASRDRTGLADTQYF. The CDR3 nucleotides are TGTGCCAGCAGAGACCGGACAGGGTTGGCAGATACGCAGTATTTT.

This chain uses TRBV20-1 with TRBJ2-3; 8 nucleotides agree with TRBD2. The junction had 9 bases not matched to a gene; V was cut back by 6 bases and J by 4 bases. This CDR3 spans 14 amino acids. Germline CDR1 is DFQATT and CDR2 is SNEGSKA (reference sequence). The CDR3 reads CSAGPGGRADTQYF. The CDR3, as DNA: TGCAGTGCCGGTCCGGGGGGGCGCGCAGATACGCAGTATTTT.

This clonotype has only a few counts. The rearrangement uses TRBV29-1 and TRBJ1-2; D is possibly TRBD1 (5 bases). Trimming removed 3 bases at V and 8 bases at J, with 19 bases between. Germline V lookup: CDR1 SQVTM, CDR2 ANQGSEA. The CDR3 is 14 residues long. The CDR3 DNA reads as TGCAGCGTTGAGGCTCCCAGGGAATTCAAAGGCTACACCTTC. Translation gives CSVEAPREFKGYTF.

The genes are TRBV5-6 and TRBJ2-5, with D possibly being TRBD1 (6 bases). Germline CDR1 and CDR2: SGHDT and YYEEEE. The CDR3 is 14 amino acids. V dropped 5 bases and J dropped 4 bases, with 15 bases sitting between them. In DNA form, the CDR3 reads TGTGCCAGCAGTCGGGACATCCTAGGAGAGACCCAGTACTTC. This encodes CASSRDILGETQYF.

This clonotype was observed many times. The chain couples TRBV4-1 to TRBJ2-1; the D is unclear. CDR1 and CDR2 (germline): MGHRA, YSYEKL. V was clipped by 1 base and J by 7 bases, with 26 bases between them. The CDR3 extends over 19 amino acids. The CDR3 bases are TGCGCCAGCAGCCAAGTGTCCGAGTTTGGTAGCTTATTCCGAAATGAGCAGTTCTTC. Amino acids: CASSQVSEFGSLFRNEQFF.